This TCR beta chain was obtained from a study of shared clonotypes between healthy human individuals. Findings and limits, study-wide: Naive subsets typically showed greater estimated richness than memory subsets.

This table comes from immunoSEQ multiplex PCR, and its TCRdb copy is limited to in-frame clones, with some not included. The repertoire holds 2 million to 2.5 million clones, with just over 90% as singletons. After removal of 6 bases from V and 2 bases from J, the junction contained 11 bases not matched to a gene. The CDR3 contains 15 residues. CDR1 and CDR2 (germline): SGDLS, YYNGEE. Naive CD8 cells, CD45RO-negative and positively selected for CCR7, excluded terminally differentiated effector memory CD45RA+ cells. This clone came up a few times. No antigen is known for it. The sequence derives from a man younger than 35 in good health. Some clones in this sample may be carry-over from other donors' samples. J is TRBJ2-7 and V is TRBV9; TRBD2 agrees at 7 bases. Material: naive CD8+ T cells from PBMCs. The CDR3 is CASTVGSGYTYEQYF. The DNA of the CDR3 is TGTGCCAGCACCGTGGGTAGCGGGTACACCTACGAGCAGTACTTC.